This T cell receptor beta chain was obtained from a study of circulating tumor DNA in untreated peripheral T-cell lymphoma (dated by TCRdb to about 2021). The library was generated by the immunoSEQ multiplex PCR assay. TCRdb stores this immuneACCESS table with in-frame sequences only. Part of the clones is absent; in the studies checked, under half of the shortfall reflects unresolved V genes, and no reason is known for the rest. The sample includes a few thousand clones, with 60% to 80% observed a single time. The ten largest clones take up approximately 57% of the sample. Overall results and qualifications from the work: Tumor-specific clonotypes were identified in roughly 75% of patients, from 85% to 90% of baseline tissues and 67% of baseline serum samples.

This clone has more than one count but fewer than ten. What this receptor recognizes is not known. Per-nucleotide qualities are absent, and no much larger clonotype sits a single base away. Baseline tumor tissue collected before treatment was sequenced to identify tumor-specific TCR clonotypes. In a trial, the study monitored patients with peripheral T-cell lymphoma who were getting frontline treatment by applying next-generation sequencing to their T-cell receptor sequences. The material sequenced was tumor tissue. The receptor's source is a human donor with peripheral T-cell lymphoma.

The DNA sequence follows: TGTGCCAGCCATGGGACAGCTTTGGGCATTCAGTACTTC. It codes for CASHGTALGIQYF. The receptor chain draws on TRBV6-8 and TRBJ2-4, with 7 central nucleotides matching TRBD1. In the germline V gene, CDR1 corresponds to MNHGY and CDR2 to SAAAGT. The CDR3 runs 13 residues from the cysteine to the phenylalanine. Only CDR3 DNA remains: 39 bases, in frame from the first base. Compared with germline, V lacks 8 bases and J lacks 9 bases; bases without a gene match: 10.